What follows is one TCR beta chain and its context. Its antigen remains unidentified. This sample is drawn from a study of cytomegalovirus exposure and HLA in healthy donors. Study-level points and caveats: With later analysis, a missense DCLRE1C variant became linked to TCR beta V- and J-gene trimming.

Trimming cost V 1 base and J 6 bases; bases outside gene matches: 11. CDR3 length: 16 amino acids. Germline CDR1 KGHSY, CDR2 FQNENV. Use of 60 Vbeta and 13 Jbeta primers characterized the PCR. Sequencing was performed with immunoSEQ multiplex PCR; in TCRdb, only in-frame clones are kept and a portion is missing. The sample contains roughly 190,000 clones, more than 65% of which appear only once. The receptor was isolated from a young woman in good health and CMV-seropositive. The chain recombines TRBV16 with TRBJ1-2, with 7 bases aligning to TRBD1. The sample taken for sequencing was PBMCs. The DNA for the CDR3 is TGTGCCAGCAGCCAATTCCAATTCGGCCAGGGGGATGGCTACACCTTC. Amino acids: CASSQFQFGQGDGYTF. The full variable domain, completed using reference TRBV16 and TRBJ1-2, is GEEVAQTPKHLVRGEGQKAKLYCAPIKGHSYVFWYQQVLKNEFKFLISFQNENVFDETGMPKERFSAKCLPNSPCSLEIQATKLEDSAVYFCASSQFQFGQGDGYTFGSGTRLTVV.